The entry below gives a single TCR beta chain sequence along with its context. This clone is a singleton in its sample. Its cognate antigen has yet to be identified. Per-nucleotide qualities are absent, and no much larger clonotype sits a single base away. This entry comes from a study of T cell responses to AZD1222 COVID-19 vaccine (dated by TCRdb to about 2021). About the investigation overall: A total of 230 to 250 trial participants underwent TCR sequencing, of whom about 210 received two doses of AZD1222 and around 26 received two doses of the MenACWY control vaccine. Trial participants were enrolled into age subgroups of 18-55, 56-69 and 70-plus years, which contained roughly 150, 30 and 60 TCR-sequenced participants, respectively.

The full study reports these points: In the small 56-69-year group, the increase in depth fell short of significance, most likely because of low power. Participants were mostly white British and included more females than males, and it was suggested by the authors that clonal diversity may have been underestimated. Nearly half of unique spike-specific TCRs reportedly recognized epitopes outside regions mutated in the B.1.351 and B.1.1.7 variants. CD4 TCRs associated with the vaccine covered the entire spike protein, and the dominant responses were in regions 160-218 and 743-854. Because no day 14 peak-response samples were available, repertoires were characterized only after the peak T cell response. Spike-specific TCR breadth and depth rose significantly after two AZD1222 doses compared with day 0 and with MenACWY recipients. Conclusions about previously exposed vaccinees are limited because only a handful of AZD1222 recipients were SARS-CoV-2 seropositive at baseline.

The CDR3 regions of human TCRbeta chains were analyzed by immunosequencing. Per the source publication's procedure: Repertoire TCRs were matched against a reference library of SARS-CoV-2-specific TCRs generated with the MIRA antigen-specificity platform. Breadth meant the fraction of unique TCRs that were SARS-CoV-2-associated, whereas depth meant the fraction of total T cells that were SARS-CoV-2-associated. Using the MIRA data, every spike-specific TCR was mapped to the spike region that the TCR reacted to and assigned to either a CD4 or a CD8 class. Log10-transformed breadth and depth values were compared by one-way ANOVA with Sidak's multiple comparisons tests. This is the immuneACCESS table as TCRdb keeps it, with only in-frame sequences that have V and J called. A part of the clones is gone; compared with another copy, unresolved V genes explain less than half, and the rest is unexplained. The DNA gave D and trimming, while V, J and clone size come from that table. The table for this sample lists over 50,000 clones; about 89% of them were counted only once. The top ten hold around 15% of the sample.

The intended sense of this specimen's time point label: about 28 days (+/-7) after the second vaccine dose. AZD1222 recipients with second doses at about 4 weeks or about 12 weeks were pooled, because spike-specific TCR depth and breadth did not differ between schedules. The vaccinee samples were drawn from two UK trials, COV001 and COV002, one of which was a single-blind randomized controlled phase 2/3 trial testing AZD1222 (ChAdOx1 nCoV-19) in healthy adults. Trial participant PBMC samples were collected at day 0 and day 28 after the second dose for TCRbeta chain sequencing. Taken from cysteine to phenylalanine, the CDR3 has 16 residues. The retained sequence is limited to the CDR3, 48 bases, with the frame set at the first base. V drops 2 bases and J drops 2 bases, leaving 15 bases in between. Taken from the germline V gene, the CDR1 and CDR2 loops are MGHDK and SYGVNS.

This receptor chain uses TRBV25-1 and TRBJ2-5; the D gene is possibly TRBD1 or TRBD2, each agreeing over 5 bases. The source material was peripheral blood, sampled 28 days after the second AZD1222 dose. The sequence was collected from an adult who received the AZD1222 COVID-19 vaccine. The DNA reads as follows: TGTGCCAGCAGTGAACTTCAGGGTCGAGGGCAAGAGACCCAGTACTTC. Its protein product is CASSELQGRGQETQYF.